A single T cell receptor (beta chain) is shown here with its context. What it recognizes is unknown. The data were taken from a study of identical twins. Study-wide points: A lower insertion count was a feature of abundant cord blood beta clonotypes, with no such feature in memory repertoires.

The CDR3 covers 15 residues. CDR1 is SEHNR, CDR2 FQNEAQ, per germline (reference sequence). The ends were cut back, 3 bases at V and 8 bases at J, with 17 bases in the middle. Via MiXCR, TCRdb re-called the 5' RACE reads, giving one row per CDR3 protein. The sample consists of hundreds of thousands of distinct CDR3 sequences, less than 10% of them appearing once. These same data were also listed under a study on yellow fever vaccine responses in identical twins.

This receptor was identified in a woman between 18 and 29 years old in good health. V and J are TRBV7-9 and TRBJ2-1; D possibly corresponds to TRBD1 (5 bases). Input material: PBMCs. This CDR3 is CASSLETARPDEQFF. CDR3 nucleotides: TGTGCCAGCAGCTTGGAGACAGCGAGACCGGATGAGCAGTTCTTC.